One sample yielded the 24 T cell receptor beta chains listed below, sequenced in a study of blood T cell repertoires in COVID-19. Measured with immunoSEQ multiplex PCR; TCRdb has only the in-frame clones, and not every one. The table lists more than 300,000 clones, roughly nine tenths of them singletons. Material for sequencing was peripheral blood. These receptors all stem from a woman aged 25-40 years with COVID-19, enrolled during active disease.

The chain links TRBV11-2 to TRBJ1-3; the D is unclear. This CDR3 is 15 amino acids long. The V and J ends lost 5 bases and 0 bases respectively, with 11 bases between them. CDR1 and CDR2 from the germline V gene are SGHAT and FQNNGV. The CDR3 is CASSPRGVSGNTIYF. Written as DNA, the CDR3 is TGTGCCAGCAGCCCCCGAGGTGTCTCTGGAAACACCATATATTTT.

The chain combines TRBV5-4 with TRBJ1-1; D is unclear. CDR1 is SGHNT and CDR2 is YYREEE in the germline V gene (reference sequence). Trimming took off 7 bases at V and 1 base at J, with 11 bases between the two ends. The CDR3 has 13 amino acids. This CDR3 is CASEGRENTEAFF. As DNA, the CDR3 is TGTGCCAGCGAGGGCAGAGAGAACACTGAAGCTTTCTTT.

This sequence joins TRBV6-5 and TRBJ1-3, with TRBD1 as a possible D gene (5 bases). Germline V gene lookup returns CDR1 MNHEY and CDR2 SVGAGI. This CDR3 is built from 15 residues. The V end lost 2 bases, the J end lost 4 bases, and 12 bases lay between the germline ends. The CDR3 coding sequence is TGTGCCAGCAGTTACATGGGGGGGGTCGGAAACACCATATATTTT. It translates to CASSYMGGVGNTIYF.

The chain joins TRBV6-1 to TRBJ2-5, with D perhaps matching TRBD1 (5 bases). Trimming stripped 1 base from V and 3 bases from J, with 24 bases between. Per germline, CDR1 MNHNS and CDR2 SASEGT. The CDR3 is 19 residues long. The CDR3, as DNA: TGTGCCAGCAGTGAAGATGTGGGGCGGATGGCCCCCCGTAAAGAGACCCAGTACTTC. This sequence encodes CASSEDVGRMAPRKETQYF.

The chain employs TRBV28 and TRBJ1-2, with 7 bases matching TRBD1. Germline V gene data show CDR1 as MDHEN and CDR2 as SYDVKM. The CDR3 extends over 14 amino acids. The V and J ends lost 6 bases and 2 bases, in that order; junction bases with no gene match: 6. Here the CDR3 reads CASRYEQGNYGYTF. CDR3 nucleotide sequence: TGTGCCAGCAGATACGAACAGGGGAACTATGGCTACACCTTC.

This CDR3 reads CATSAATGGTNEKLFF. CDR3 DNA: TGTGCCACCAGTGCTGCAACAGGGGGAACTAATGAAAAACTGTTTTTT. V usage is TRBV24-1 and J usage is TRBJ1-4, with 8 bases lining up with TRBD1. This CDR3 is built from 16 residues. V trimming: 5 bases; J trimming: 1 base; junction bases outside the gene matches: 5. Germline V gene sequence: CDR1 KGHDR, CDR2 SFDVKD.

The rearrangement uses TRBV25-1 and TRBJ2-3; 9 bases agree with TRBD2. The CDR3 is 14 residues long. V lost 3 bases and J lost 4; bases outside the gene matches: 2. The germline V gene encodes CDR1 MGHDK and CDR2 SYGVNS. The CDR3 sequence: CASSDSGGPDTQYF. The CDR3 DNA reads as TGTGCCAGCAGTGATAGCGGGGGCCCAGATACGCAGTATTTT.

A note on this clone: Other DNA sequences in this specimen translate into the identical CDR3. This chain connects TRBV9 to TRBJ1-3; D perhaps matches TRBD1 (6 bases). Per the germline V gene, CDR1 is SGDLS and CDR2 is YYNGEE. V dropped 0 bases and J dropped 4 bases, with 8 bases sitting between them. This CDR3 is 14 amino acids long. CDR3 region: CASSVDRAGNTIYF. As DNA, the CDR3 is TGTGCCAGCAGCGTAGACAGGGCCGGAAACACCATATATTTT. Supplemented by reference TRBV9 and TRBJ1-3, the full variable domain reads DSGVTQTPKHLITATGQRVTLRCSPRSGDLSVYWYQQSLDQGLQFLIQYYNGEERAKGNILERFSAQQFPDLHSELNLSSLELGDSALYFCASSVDRAGNTIYFGEGSWLTVV.

The chain carries TRBV18 and TRBJ2-5; D is ambiguous. Trimming stripped 2 bases from V and 2 bases from J, with 6 bases between. The CDR3 covers 13 residues. Germline assignment: CDR1 KGHSH and CDR2 LQKENI. Here the CDR3 reads CASSPSRQETQYF. The CDR3 nucleotides are TGTGCCAGCTCACCAAGCAGGCAAGAGACCCAGTACTTC.

Only one count was recorded for this clone. The rearrangement uses TRBV19 and TRBJ1-5; D is unresolved. Trimming cost V 7 bases and J 2 bases, with 15 bases left between them. The germline gives CDR1 LNHDA, CDR2 SQIVND (reference sequence). CDR3 length equals 15 residues. CDR3 DNA sequence: TGTGCCAGTACAGAAGTGGGCCTTGGCAATCAGCCCCAGCATTTT. It translates to CASTEVGLGNQPQHF. Looking up the rest from reference TRBV19 and TRBJ1-5 gives the full variable domain: DGGITQSPKYLFRKEGQNVTLSCEQNLNHDAMYWYRQDPGQGLRLIYYSQIVNDFQKGDIAEGYSVSREKKESFPLTVTSAQKNPTAFYLCASTEVGLGNQPQHFGDGTRLSIL.

There are a few counts of this clone. V and J are TRBV4-2 and TRBJ1-3; 9 positions agree with TRBD1. With 3 bases clipped from V and 11 bases from J, the junction kept 11 bases outside the gene matches. Germline assignment: CDR1 LGHNA and CDR2 YNFKEQ. This CDR3 comprises 15 residues. DNA for the CDR3: TGTGCCAGCAGCCAGTCCGGGACAGGGCCTTACCCCATATATTTT. Its translation is CASSQSGTGPYPIYF.

The chain combines TRBV11-3 with TRBJ2-2; 7 bases line up with TRBD1. V shed 5 bases, J shed 7 bases, and the junction held 10 bases outside the gene matches. The CDR3 contains 15 residues. CDR1 and CDR2 (germline): SGHNT, YENEEA. The CDR3 sequence: CASSPRGGLFGELFF. CDR3 in DNA: TGTGCCAGCAGCCCGAGAGGGGGCCTTTTCGGGGAGCTGTTTTTT.

This sequence joins TRBV2 and TRBJ2-2; 7 bases agree with TRBD1. Trimming took 10 bases from V and 2 from J; bases not matched to a gene: 7. The CDR3 extends over 14 amino acids. Per the germline V gene, CDR1 is SNHLY and CDR2 is FYNNEI. The CDR3: CATRQGGNTGELFF. Written as DNA, the CDR3 is TGTGCCACACGCCAAGGGGGCAACACCGGGGAGCTGTTTTTT.

The rearrangement uses TRBV7-9 and TRBJ2-3, with D possibly TRBD1 on 5 matching bases. This CDR3 has 14 amino acids. V gave up 2 bases and J gave up 2 bases, with 8 bases separating them. CDR1 and CDR2 from the germline V gene are SEHNR and FQNEAQ (reference sequence). This CDR3 is CASSLSDNTDTQYF. DNA for the CDR3: TGTGCCAGCAGCTTATCGGACAACACAGATACGCAGTATTTT.

This chain joins TRBV7-2 and TRBJ2-1; 13 bases line up with TRBD2. Germline V CDR1 and CDR2: SGHTA, FQGNSA. V gave up 6 bases and J gave up 6 bases; unmatched junction bases: 2. The CDR3 runs to 14 residues. The CDR3 bases are TGTGCCAGCAGACTAGCGGGGGGGCCCAATGAGCAGTTCTTC. Protein: CASRLAGGPNEQFF.

The V call is TRBV30, the J call TRBJ2-7; D is ambiguous. Trimming removed 5 bases at V and 4 bases at J, with 12 bases between. The CDR3 length is 12 residues. Germline lookup yields CDR1 GTSNPN and CDR2 SVGIG (reference sequence). The CDR3 protein is CAWGRGRYEQYF. The CDR3 DNA sequence: TGTGCCTGGGGCAGAGGTAGGTACGAGCAGTACTTC.

Only a few counts were recorded for this clone. V is TRBV4-2 and J is TRBJ2-7; 7 nucleotides match TRBD1. The CDR3 loop spans 12 amino acids. Trimming at V came to 5 bases and at J to 6 bases, leaving 4 bases not matched to a gene. Germline V gene lookup returns CDR1 LGHNA and CDR2 YNFKEQ. CDR3 loop: CASSGDRAEQYF. CDR3 nucleotides: TGTGCCAGCAGCGGAGACAGGGCCGAGCAGTACTTC.

This sequence joins TRBV3-1 (or the pseudogene TRBV3-2) and TRBJ1-5; no reliable D call. This CDR3 comprises 17 residues. V gave up 1 base and J gave up 7 bases, with 20 bases separating them. Germline CDR1 and CDR2: LGHDT and YNNKEL (reference sequence). CDR3 sequence: CASSQGLSGQAGQPQHF. DNA of the CDR3: TGTGCCAGCAGCCAAGGACTATCTGGGCAGGCTGGGCAGCCCCAGCATTTT.

In regard to this clone: This specimen includes other DNA sequences encoding the same CDR3. The V and J genes are TRBV4-3 and TRBJ1-6, with D possibly being TRBD1 (5 bases). There are 13 residues in the CDR3. Germline V gene lookup returns CDR1 LGHNA and CDR2 YSLEER. Trimming removed 0 bases from V and 9 bases from J, with 6 bases in between. The CDR3: CASSQDRGSPLHF. DNA of the CDR3: TGCGCCAGCAGCCAAGATAGGGGTTCACCCCTCCACTTT.

V is TRBV5-1 and J is TRBJ2-7; possibly TRBD1 for D (6 bases). The CDR3 consists of 14 residues. V gave up 0 bases and J gave up 2 bases, with 9 bases separating them. The germline CDR1 and CDR2 sequences are SGHRS and YFSETQ. CDR3 DNA: TGCGCCAGCAGCTTGGAGGGGGTACCCTACGAGCAGTACTTC. This encodes CASSLEGVPYEQYF.

Regarding this clone: An end of the junction does not agree with germline; a read error may underlie this. The chain recombines TRBV19 with TRBJ1-1; D is possibly TRBD1 (5 bases). Germline CDR1 is LNHDA and CDR2 is SQIVND (reference sequence). The CDR3 has 15 amino acids. The CDR3 bases are TGTGCAAGTAGACCTCAAGGCACCGGGGGCACTGAAGCTTTCTTT. Encoded protein: CASRPQGTGGTEAFF.

The CDR3 DNA reads TGTGCCAGCAGCTTGGGCTACAATCAGCCCCAGCATTTT. It is translated as CASSLGYNQPQHF. The chain uses TRBV9 and TRBJ1-5; D call uncertain. Looked up from germline, CDR1 is SGDLS and CDR2 is YYNGEE. This CDR3 region has 13 residues. Deletions cut 4 bases from V and 3 bases from J, with 8 bases between.

The chain has TRBV19 and TRBJ1-5; no definite D call. The CDR3 runs to 12 residues. Germline-derived CDR1 and CDR2 are LNHDA and SQIVND (reference sequence). V was cut by 3 bases and J by 5 bases, with 5 bases left in between. The CDR3 bases are TGTGCCAGTAGTATCGAGGATCAGCCCCAGCATTTT. It codes for CASSIEDQPQHF.

This clone was recorded only once. The chain couples TRBV30 to TRBJ1-2; 8 nucleotides match TRBD1. J was trimmed by 5 bases and V by 3 bases; bases with no gene match: 11. The CDR3 totals 15 residues. Germline-derived CDR1 and CDR2 are GTSNPN and SVGIG (reference sequence). In DNA, the CDR3 is TGTGCCTGGAGCGACCAGGGGGCACGATCTTATGGCTACACCTTC. Translating gives CAWSDQGARSYGYTF.